These 7 T cell receptor beta chains were sequenced from one sample in a study of blood T cells in healthy people across ages. With a J-beta primer mix and a sample-barcoded 5' primer, a second PCR ran about 6 to 11 cycles. TCRdb itself ran the 5' RACE reads through MiXCR, one entry per CDR3 protein. The sample records around 1.7 million distinct CDR3 sequences, 28% being singletons. Input material: blood. Source of these receptors: a woman between 25 and 40 years old in good health.

This clonotype was found a few times. This chain connects TRBV20-1 to TRBJ2-1; TRBD1 matches at 9 bases. Trimming at V came to 3 bases and at J to 2 bases, leaving 2 bases not matched to a gene. The germline V gene encodes CDR1 DFQATT and CDR2 SNEGSKA (reference sequence). The length of the CDR3 is 14 residues. CDR3 in amino acids: CSASGDRAYNEQFF. CDR3 nucleotides: TGCAGTGCTAGCGGGGACAGGGCCTACAATGAGCAGTTCTTC.

This clonotype was recorded a few times. The CDR3 sequence is CASSQEGGGGVGSPLHF. For the CDR3, the DNA is TGCGCCAGCAGCCAAGAAGGGGGCGGGGGGGTTGGTTCACCCCTCCACTTT. The chain combines TRBV4-1 with TRBJ1-6; 7 positions match TRBD1. Losses at the gene ends were 0 bases for V and 9 bases for J; bases not matched to a gene: 11. The CDR3 covers 17 residues. Germline values: CDR1 MGHRA, CDR2 YSYEKL.

Comment on this clonotype: A much larger clone sits a single nucleotide away, making a read error possible. The chain uses TRBV5-5 and TRBJ2-7; D is uncertain. CDR1 and CDR2 (germline): SGHKS, YYEKEE (reference sequence). Deletions cut 6 bases from V and 0 bases from J, with 19 bases between. There are 16 residues in the CDR3. CDR3 protein: CASTLDSLGNSYEQYF. The CDR3 bases are TGTGCCAGCACCCTGGATTCGTTGGGGAACTCCTACGAGCAGTACTTC.

The J gene is TRBJ2-3, the V gene TRBV7-9; 8 bases are a match to TRBD2. This CDR3 region has 14 residues. Germline V gives CDR1 SEHNR, CDR2 FQNEAQ (reference sequence). Trimming removed 0 bases from V and 4 bases from J; junction bases left unmatched: 0. The CDR3 nucleotides are TGTGCCAGCAGCTTAGCGACTAGCGCAGATACGCAGTATTTT. Translation: CASSLATSADTQYF. Looking up the rest from reference TRBV7-9 and TRBJ2-3 gives the full variable domain: DTGVSQNPRHKITKRGQNVTFRCDPISEHNRLYWYRQTLGQGPEFLTYFQNEAQLEKSRLLSDRFSAERPKGSFSTLEIQRTEQGDSAMYLCASSLATSADTQYFGPGTRLTVL.

This clonotype came up many times. The chain combines TRBV12-3 or TRBV12-4 with TRBJ2-7; maybe TRBD2 (5 bases). The CDR3 is 14 amino acids. The V end was cut by 8 bases, the J end by 7 bases, with 21 bases between. The CDR3 loop reads CASRRLGERNEQYF. The CDR3 DNA reads as TGTGCCAGCCGACGACTCGGGGAGAGGAATGAGCAGTACTTC.

The genes are TRBV21-1 and TRBJ1-5. TRBV21-1 is a pseudogene locus. The CDR3 runs 15 residues. The CDR3 spells CASSKNVRGNQPQHF. CDR3 in DNA: TGTGCCAGCAGCAAAAACGTCCGTGGCAATCAGCCCCAGCATTTT.

The V call is TRBV25-1, the J call TRBJ1-1; 7 bases match TRBD1. Germline CDR1 is MGHDK and CDR2 is SYGVNS. There are 13 residues in the CDR3. The V gene end was trimmed by 3 bases and the J gene end by 8 bases; junction bases not matched to a gene: 6. This chain's CDR3 is CASSDSGQKEAFF. The CDR3 coding sequence is TGTGCCAGCAGTGATTCGGGACAGAAGGAAGCTTTCTTT.